This is a list of T cell receptor beta chains from one sample in a study of beta chain features in type 1 diabetes. Generated by immunoSEQ multiplex PCR, the TCRdb table keeps only in-frame clones and is missing some. The sample holds some 120,000 clones; 15% to 20% are singletons and the top ten take 2.6%. The specimen was central memory CD4+ T cells from blood. Source of these receptors: a young man with type 1 diabetes. CDR3s include the opening cysteine and the closing phenylalanine or tryptophan. D genes are given only for firm matches. Rows give clone size only sometimes, using once, few, many, or a class for an expanded clone.

abundance	v_gene	j_gene	d_gene	CDR3aa	CDR3nt
few	TRBV5-1	TRBJ1-1	.	CASSLSGLNTEAFF	TGCGCCAGCAGCTTGTCCGGGTTGAACACTGAAGCTTTCTTT
few	TRBV7-9	TRBJ2-2	.	CASSLVSTGELFF	TGTGCCAGCAGCTTAGTTTCCACCGGGGAGCTGTTTTTT
.	TRBV7-7	TRBJ2-1	.	CASSSRGGEGNEQFF	TGTGCTAGCAGCTCGCGGGGAGGAGAGGGCAATGAGCAGTTCTTC
.	TRBV27	TRBJ2-3	.	CASSPRSDLKSTDTQYF	TGTGCCAGCAGTCCACGGTCCGACCTGAAGAGCACAGATACGCAGTATTTT
few	TRBV5-1	TRBJ2-7	TRBD2	CASSSTTSGSDEQYF	TGCGCCAGCAGCTCAACGACTAGCGGGAGTGACGAGCAGTACTTC
few	TRBV9	TRBJ2-5	TRBD2	CASSVGPVAGQETQYF	TGTGCCAGCAGCGTAGGACCCGTAGCGGGGCAAGAGACCCAGTACTTC
many	TRBV7-2	TRBJ2-5	.	CASSPQGGETQYF	TGTGCCAGCAGCCCGCAGGGTGGAGAGACCCAGTACTTC
many	TRBV11-2	TRBJ2-5	.	CASSHGQGSIETQYF	TGTGCCAGCAGCCACGGGCAGGGAAGCATTGAGACCCAGTACTTC
few	TRBV18	TRBJ1-1	.	CASSPPVNTEAFF	TGTGCCAGCTCACCACCTGTGAACACTGAAGCTTTCTTT
few	TRBV6-1	TRBJ2-1	.	CASSEDRISYNEQFF	TGTGCCAGCAGTGAAGACAGGATCTCCTACAATGAGCAGTTCTTC
many	TRBV7-2	TRBJ2-1	.	CASSDMAAQAGSGYNEQFF	TGTGCCAGCAGTGACATGGCGGCACAGGCGGGGAGCGGATACAATGAGCAGTTCTTC
few	TRBV30	TRBJ1-2	TRBD1	CAWSSMDRGLNYGYTF	TGTGCCTGGAGTTCCATGGACAGGGGCCTCAACTATGGCTACACCTTC
.	TRBV19	TRBJ2-1	.	CASNPGTLGNEQFF	TGTGCCAGTAACCCCGGGACTTTAGGCAATGAGCAGTTCTTC
many	TRBV14	TRBJ2-7	TRBD1	CASSQRQGIDEQYF	TGTGCCAGCAGCCAACGACAGGGGATCGACGAGCAGTACTTC
few	TRBV5-4	TRBJ2-3	TRBD2	CASSAGTSGRDTQYF	TGTGCCAGCAGCGCCGGGACTAGCGGGAGGGATACGCAGTATTTT
few	TRBV30	TRBJ2-5	TRBD2	CAWTSPRGALGETQYF	TGTGCCTGGACTTCCCCGCGGGGGGCTTTAGGAGAGACCCAGTACTTC
few	TRBV14	TRBJ1-2	.	CASGKSNYGYTF	TGTGCCAGCGGAAAGTCAAACTATGGCTACACCTTC
few	TRBV7-2	TRBJ1-5	.	CASSLNPRGNQPQHF	TGTGCCAGCAGCCTCAACCCCAGGGGCAATCAGCCCCAGCATTTT
.	TRBV28	TRBJ1-2	.	CASSSTGAPNYGYTF	TGTGCCAGCAGTTCCACCGGTGCCCCTAACTATGGCTACACCTTC
few	TRBV25-1	TRBJ1-2	TRBD1	CASSRLQGAGYTF	TGTGCCAGCAGTAGATTACAGGGGGCTGGCTACACCTTC
many	TRBV6-6	TRBJ2-7	TRBD1	CASSYQGQGLVEQYF	TGTGCCAGCAGTTACCAGGGACAGGGGCTGGTCGAGCAGTACTTC
many	TRBV2	TRBJ2-1	.	CASSLLASYGEQFF	TGTGCCAGCAGTCTGCTAGCCAGCTATGGTGAGCAGTTCTTC
.	TRBV18	TRBJ2-3	.	CASSPDYLGTDTQYF	TGTGCCAGCTCACCCGACTACCTGGGCACAGATACGCAGTATTTT
many	TRBV11-2	TRBJ1-4	TRBD1	CASSLGQGSEKLFF	TGTGCCAGCAGCTTAGGACAGGGTAGCGAAAAACTGTTTTTT
.	TRBV30	TRBJ2-1	TRBD2	CAWGTSGSWFHEQFF	TGTGCCTGGGGGACTAGCGGGAGTTGGTTTCATGAGCAGTTCTTC
.	TRBV6-1	TRBJ2-7	.	CASRVGQYYEQYF	TGTGCCAGCAGGGTGGGGCAGTACTACGAGCAGTACTTC
.	TRBV7-2	TRBJ2-1	.	CASSLDRSYNEQFF	TGTGCCAGCAGCCTCGACCGTAGCTACAATGAGCAGTTCTTC
many	TRBV6-5	TRBJ2-3	.	CASKQRTGTTDTQYF	TGTGCCAGCAAGCAGAGAACAGGCACCACAGATACGCAGTATTTT
.	TRBV2	TRBJ2-7	.	CASNRAFYEQYF	TGTGCCAGCAACAGGGCTTTCTACGAGCAGTACTTC
.	TRBV7-2	TRBJ2-7	.	CASSEGTPLQGYEQYF	TGTGCCAGCAGCGAAGGGACACCTCTTCAGGGTTACGAGCAGTACTTC
few	TRBV7-2	TRBJ1-5	.	CASSYDNNQPQHF	TGTGCCAGCAGCTATGACAACAATCAGCCCCAGCATTTT
.	TRBV2	TRBJ2-1	TRBD2	CASRAGTSGNEQFF	TGTGCCAGCCGCGCGGGGACTAGCGGCAATGAGCAGTTCTTC
.	TRBV9	TRBJ2-1	.	CASSAADGYNEQFF	TGTGCCAGCAGCGCTGCGGACGGATACAATGAGCAGTTCTTC
.	TRBV9	TRBJ2-1	.	CASSVGGTPSKHNEQFF	TGTGCCAGCAGCGTAGGGGGGACCCCCTCTAAACACAATGAGCAGTTCTTC
few	TRBV19	TRBJ2-6	.	CASSLLPGRGTGANVLTF	TGTGCCAGTAGTCTATTACCGGGACGGGGGACTGGGGCCAACGTCCTGACTTTC
.	TRBV7-9	TRBJ2-5	TRBD2	CASSRLTSGSTQYF	TGTGCCAGCAGCCGTCTGACTAGCGGGAGTACCCAGTACTTC
.	TRBV28	TRBJ2-1	TRBD1	CASRGQGYVNEQFF	TGTGCCAGCAGGGGACAGGGGTATGTCAATGAGCAGTTCTTC
few	TRBV5-1	TRBJ2-1	TRBD1	CASSLATGGFNEQFF	TGCGCCAGCAGCTTAGCCACAGGGGGCTTCAATGAGCAGTTCTTC
.	TRBV6-1	TRBJ1-5	.	CASKGAHNQPQHF	TGTGCCAGCAAGGGAGCACATAATCAGCCCCAGCATTTT
few	TRBV7-6	TRBJ2-3	.	CASSLSEAGRLHRGTDTQYF	TGTGCCAGCAGCTTATCGGAGGCAGGCCGTCTGCATAGGGGGACAGATACGCAGTATTTT
few	TRBV7-2	TRBJ2-7	TRBD2	CASSSGIQLAIYEQYF	TGTGCCAGCAGCTCGGGGATCCAACTAGCGATCTACGAGCAGTACTTC
.	TRBV29-1	TRBJ2-7	.	CSVGNVNEQYF	TGCAGCGTTGGGAACGTTAACGAGCAGTACTTC
many	TRBV7-8	TRBJ2-1	TRBD1	CASSLRGVGTGEPYNEQFF	TGTGCCAGCAGCTTAAGGGGTGTGGGGACAGGGGAACCCTACAATGAGCAGTTCTTC
few	TRBV4-1	TRBJ2-6	.	CASSQGRAYGANVLTF	TGCGCCAGCAGCCAAGGCAGGGCGTATGGGGCCAACGTCCTGACTTTC
.	TRBV6-1	TRBJ2-7	.	CASSGSADYEQYF	TGTGCCAGCAGTGGTTCAGCTGACTACGAGCAGTACTTC
.	TRBV28	TRBJ1-2	.	CASSLGRINGYTF	TGTGCCAGCAGTTTAGGCAGAATCAATGGCTACACCTTC
few	TRBV30	TRBJ1-1	.	CAWRPSGRQNTEAFF	TGTGCCTGGAGGCCTTCGGGACGGCAGAACACTGAAGCTTTCTTT
few	TRBV6-6	TRBJ2-7	TRBD2	CASSPSSGGYKQYF	TGTGCCAGCAGTCCCTCTAGCGGGGGATATAAGCAGTACTTC
.	TRBV6-5	TRBJ2-5	TRBD2	CASSWTSRGEETQYF	TGTGCCAGCAGCTGGACTAGCCGGGGGGAAGAGACCCAGTACTTC
.	TRBV7-8	TRBJ2-1	.	CASTRQNNEQFF	TGTGCCAGCACCAGACAGAACAATGAGCAGTTCTTC
once	TRBV18	TRBJ2-4	.	CASSPMGGGMAKNIQYF	TGTGCCAGCTCACCAATGGGAGGAGGGATGGCCAAAAACATTCAGTACTTC
few	TRBV30	TRBJ2-3	.	CAWARGDSTDTQYF	TGTGCCTGGGCTAGGGGGGATAGCACAGATACGCAGTATTTT
.	TRBV7-9	TRBJ1-2	TRBD1	CASSLSTGIYGYTF	TGTGCCAGCAGCTTATCGACAGGGATCTATGGCTACACCTTC